This T cell receptor beta chain was found in a study of identical twins. The study's findings and limits: Surplus twin overlap in beta out-of-frame sequences was less pronounced. Models underestimated out-of-frame TCR alpha sharing in monozygotic twins.

The CDR3 length is 15 residues. Germline CDR1 reads MDHEN; CDR2 reads SYDVKM. V was pared by 3 bases and J by 5 bases, with 7 bases of the junction left unmatched. Template switching added a universal primer site, and cDNA bore unique molecular identifiers. TCRdb fed the 5' RACE reads into MiXCR, producing one record per CDR3 protein. The sample has fewer than 250,000 distinct CDR3 sequences, 6% to 8% seen once. For this clonotype: Its antigen is as yet unknown.

These same records also appear under a second study, on yellow fever vaccine responses in identical twins. From that paper: On the reported evidence, twins' vaccine T cell responses seemed partly convergent and partly personalized.

The J gene is TRBJ2-3, the V gene TRBV28, with 8 bases matching TRBD2. The sequence was collected from a woman between 18 and 29 years old in good health. The material sequenced was CD8+ T cells sorted from blood. The CDR3 here is CASSLGSGIVDTQYF. The CDR3 DNA is TGTGCCAGCAGTTTGGGTAGCGGGATTGTAGATACGCAGTATTTT.